Following are 14 T cell receptor beta chains from one sample sequenced in a study of CD8 T cells in Susac syndrome (dated by TCRdb to between 2019 and 2020). Library preparation used the immunoSEQ multiplex PCR assay. RNA was extracted using the RNeasy kit, and about 0.5 to 1 ug of the RNA was reverse transcribed with random hexamers. In TCRdb, the public reads were trimmed at Q25 with fastp and aligned with MiXCR, with productive beta chains retained. Under each unique CDR3 protein, matching rows form one entry showing the most common genes and DNA. This sample holds around 200,000 distinct CDR3 sequences; 80% to 95% were observed only once. Around 0.15% of the sample goes to the ten largest clones. Sequenced sample: CD8+ T cells from PBMCs. Receptors were obtained from a human donor with multiple sclerosis.

The table lists this clonotype with a count of one. The V call is TRBV6-1, the J call TRBJ2-7; perhaps TRBD1 as D (6 bases). This CDR3 is built from 13 residues. The V gene lost 7 bases and the J gene lost 0 bases, with 10 bases spanning the gap. Per germline, CDR1 MNHNS and CDR2 SASEGT. CDR3 amino acids: CASTGQYSYEQYF. CDR3 DNA: TGTGCCAGCACTGGACAGTACTCCTACGAGCAGTACTTC.

V usage is TRBV6-2 or TRBV6-3 and J usage is TRBJ1-1; D might be TRBD1 (6 bases). CDR1 is MNHEY, CDR2 SVGEGT, per germline. CDR3 length: 15 residues. The V and J ends lost 0 bases and 7 bases respectively, with 15 bases between them. CDR3 region: CASSYSFPQGNEAFF. The CDR3 coding sequence is TGTGCCAGCAGTTACTCGTTCCCCCAGGGGAATGAAGCTTTCTTT.

The chain joins TRBV11-2 to TRBJ2-3; D perhaps matches TRBD2 (5 bases). V was trimmed by 0 bases and J by 6 bases, leaving 10 bases between them. The CDR3 is 14 amino acids. CDR1 and CDR2 from the germline V gene are SGHAT and FQNNGV. CDR3 sequence (DNA): TGTGCCAGCAGCTTAGAGGCTAGCTGGGATACGCAGTATTTT. Translated: CASSLEASWDTQYF. Variable domain in full (rest from reference TRBV11-2 and TRBJ2-3): EAGVAQSPRYKIIEKRQSVAFWCNPISGHATLYWYQQILGQGPKLLIQFQNNGVVDDSQLPKDRFSAERLKGVDSTLKIQPAKLEDSAVYLCASSLEASWDTQYFGPGTRLTVL.

The chain uses TRBV6-2 or TRBV6-3 and TRBJ2-3; 9 bases map to TRBD2. The CDR3 spans 18 residues. Trimming removed 0 bases from V and 1 base from J; junction bases left unmatched: 8. Per germline, CDR1 MNHEY and CDR2 SVGEGT. The CDR3 reads CASSYSSIAGVGTDTQYF. As DNA, the CDR3 is TGTGCCAGCAGTTACTCGTCTATAGCGGGGGTCGGCACAGATACGCAGTATTTT.

This chain links TRBV7-9 with TRBJ2-3, with 12 bases that match TRBD1. The germline V gene has CDR1 SEHNR and CDR2 FQNEAQ (reference sequence). The ends lost 3 bases at V and 4 bases at J; junction bases unmatched: 2. This CDR3 is built from 15 residues. The CDR3 DNA sequence: TGTGCCAGCAGCTTGGGACAGGGGGCAGCAGATACGCAGTATTTT. Protein: CASSLGQGAADTQYF.

The chain uses TRBV6-6 and TRBJ2-3; D call uncertain. V lost 6 bases and J 0 bases, leaving 10 bases between the germline ends. The V gene's germline CDR1 is MNHNY and CDR2 SVGAGI (reference sequence). The CDR3 runs to 14 residues. The chain's CDR3 is CASSFVSSTDTQYF. CDR3 bases: TGTGCCAGCAGCTTCGTATCTAGCACAGATACGCAGTATTTT.

This chain links TRBV13 with TRBJ2-7, with a weak D call TRBD1 (5 bases). V was shortened by 1 base and J by 3 bases, with 10 bases between the two germline ends. Germline lookup yields CDR1 PRHDT and CDR2 FYEKMQ (reference sequence). The CDR3 is 14 residues long. The CDR3 coding sequence is TGTGCCAGCAGCTTAGCGCAGGGAAGCTACGAGCAGTACTTC. Protein sequence: CASSLAQGSYEQYF.

This chain joins TRBV4-2 and TRBJ2-2; possibly TRBD2 for D (6 bases). This CDR3 has 15 residues. V shed 1 base and J shed 2 bases, with 8 bases lying between them. Per the germline V gene, CDR1 is LGHNA and CDR2 is YNFKEQ. The CDR3 reads CASSQGGTNTGELFF. As DNA, the CDR3 is TGTGCCAGCAGCCAAGGCGGGACCAACACCGGGGAGCTGTTTTTT.

The chain joins TRBV2 to TRBJ1-1; no reliable D call. Germline loops: CDR1 SNHLY, CDR2 FYNNEI. The CDR3 contains 13 residues. Deletions cut 0 bases from V and 8 bases from J, with 10 bases between. The CDR3 is CASSEAVTLEAFF. CDR3 nucleotides: TGTGCCAGCAGTGAAGCAGTGACCCTAGAAGCTTTCTTT.

V usage is TRBV4-1 and J usage is TRBJ2-1, with D possibly matching TRBD1 (6 bases). The length of the CDR3 is 15 residues. Looked up from germline, CDR1 is MGHRA and CDR2 is YSYEKL. Trimming removed 1 base at V and 1 base at J, with 8 bases between. The CDR3 nucleotides are TGCGCCAGCAGCCAAGCAGGACAGTCCTACAATGAGCAGTTCTTC. Its protein product is CASSQAGQSYNEQFF.

The V call is TRBV4-2, the J call TRBJ2-1, with D perhaps matching TRBD2 (6 bases). V lost 8 bases to trimming and J lost 9 bases, with 11 bases between them. The CDR3 is 11 residues long. Germline CDR1 and CDR2: LGHNA and YNFKEQ. The CDR3 is CASGWGGEQFF. The CDR3 coding sequence is TGTGCCAGCGGCTGGGGAGGTGAGCAGTTCTTC.

The rearrangement joins TRBV2 to TRBJ1-5; D ambiguous. The V end was cut by 2 bases, the J end by 1 base, with 9 bases between. CDR1 is SNHLY, CDR2 FYNNEI, per germline. CDR3 length: 15 residues. CDR3 coding DNA: TGTGCCAGCAGTGAATGGGGAGGGAGCAATCAGCCCCAGCATTTT. It specifies CASSEWGGSNQPQHF.

The chain carries TRBV30 and TRBJ2-1; TRBD1 agrees at 12 bases. The CDR3 loop spans 15 amino acids. J lost 8 bases, V lost 1 base, and 6 bases had no gene match. The germline V gene has CDR1 GTSNPN and CDR2 SVGIG (reference sequence). CDR3 sequence: CAWSGGQGALDEQFF. In nucleotides, the CDR3 is TGTGCCTGGAGTGGGGGACAGGGGGCTTTAGATGAGCAGTTCTTC.

V and J are TRBV19 and TRBJ1-1; TRBD1 agrees at 8 bases. J lost 2 bases, V lost 7 bases, and 9 bases had no gene match. The CDR3 consists of 15 residues. Germline-derived CDR1 and CDR2 are LNHDA and SQIVND (reference sequence). The CDR3 region has the DNA TGTGCCAGTACCGAGGGACAGGAGCTCAACACTGAAGCTTTCTTT. This encodes CASTEGQELNTEAFF.